This T cell receptor beta chain derives from a study of T cell changes during pregnancy in multiple sclerosis. Method: immunoSEQ multiplex PCR; TCRdb's copy keeps in-frame clones and lacks some. This table holds about 50,000 clones, less than 95% found once. This CDR3 region has 12 residues. Per the germline V gene, CDR1 is ENHRY and CDR2 is SYGVKD. Trimming took 4 bases from V and 2 from J, leaving 5 bases between them. The origin of this receptor is a female donor with multiple sclerosis, enrolled in a pregnancy study. The sample here was CD4+ T cells from peripheral blood mononuclear cells, taken in the third trimester of pregnancy. This chain joins TRBV10-3 and TRBJ1-2; unclear D gene. For the CDR3, the DNA is TGTGCCATCAGTGTATCGAACTATGGCTACACCTTC. Amino acids: CAISVSNYGYTF.